This T cell receptor beta chain originates from a study of cytomegalovirus exposure and HLA in healthy donors. The trim removed 0 bases at V and 10 bases at J, leaving 11 bases unmatched. CDR1 is LGHNA and CDR2 is YSLEER in the germline V gene. There are 16 residues in the CDR3. In the PCR, 60 Vbeta and 13 Jbeta primers were used. TCRdb keeps only in-frame clones here, not all; method: immunoSEQ multiplex PCR. This sample's table has 95,000 to 110,000 clones. V is TRBV4-3 and J is TRBJ2-1; TRBD2 aligns across 8 bases. The sequenced sample consisted of PBMCs. This TCR came from a man in his forties or fifties in good health and CMV-seronegative. The CDR3 DNA reads as TGCGCCAGCAGCCAAGATTTAACTAGCGGCCCGGACGAGCAGTTCTTC. Translated: CASSQDLTSGPDEQFF.